These T cell receptor beta chains were read from a single sample in a study of blood T cells in healthy people across ages. TCRdb reprocessed the 5' RACE reads via MiXCR and lists one record per CDR3 protein. This sample has about 1,600,000 distinct CDR3 sequences; around two fifths occur once, and the top ten carry approximately 7.9%. Specimen: blood. These receptor sequences come from a woman between 18 and 30 years old in good health. Both conserved end residues are part of each CDR3. The D gene is left open where the match is weak. Some rows mark clone size as missing; the rest say once, few, many or name a class of expanded clone.

size,V,D,J,CDR3,DNA
-,TRBV18,-,TRBJ2-7,CASSPLNGGSYEQYF,TGTGCCAGCTCACCACTAAACGGGGGATCCTACGAGCAGTACTTC
few,TRBV20-1,-,TRBJ2-7,CSASPRDRMSSSYEQYF,TGCAGTGCTTCCCCCAGGGACCGTATGTCGAGCTCCTACGAGCAGTACTTC
few,TRBV7-9,-,TRBJ2-1,CASSFRGQFNEQFF,TGTGCCAGCAGCTTTCGGGGACAATTCAATGAGCAGTTCTTC
few,TRBV4-1,-,TRBJ2-7,CASSQRGVLYEQYF,TGCGCCAGCAGCCAAAGAGGGGTGCTCTACGAGCAGTACTTC
-,TRBV4-2,-,TRBJ2-7,CASSQEVTPGSYNEQYF,TGTGCCAGCAGCCAAGAAGTAACACCCGGCTCCTACAATGAGCAGTACTTC
-,TRBV5-5,-,TRBJ1-6,CASSFGGALNSPLHF,TGTGCCAGCAGCTTCGGGGGGGCCCTTAATTCACCCCTCCACTTT
many,TRBV7-2,TRBD2,TRBJ2-3,CASSPIPPSGISTDTQYF,TGTGCCAGCAGCCCCATTCCGCCTAGCGGGATAAGCACAGATACGCAGTATTTT
-,TRBV3-1,-,TRBJ2-1,CASSQLDPQETQFF,TGTGCCAGCAGCCAACTAGACCCCCAAGAGACCCAGTTCTTC
few,TRBV3-1,-,TRBJ2-7,CASNRRDGYEQYF,TGTGCCAGCAACCGAAGGGACGGGTACGAGCAGTACTTC
-,TRBV12-3/TRBV12-4,TRBD2,TRBJ2-1,CASSAQTSGFSNEQFF,TGTGCCAGCAGTGCTCAGACTAGCGGGTTCTCCAATGAGCAGTTCTTC
few,TRBV6-6,-,TRBJ1-4,CASSTGGGVEKLFF,TGTGCCAGCTCGACGGGGGGCGGGGTCGAAAAACTGTTTTTT
-,TRBV4-2,-,TRBJ2-5,CASSQDKLYQETQYF,TGTGCCAGCAGCCAAGATAAACTCTACCAAGAGACCCAGTACTTC
-,TRBV4-1,-,TRBJ2-1,CASRAIGRDSPNEQFF,TGCGCCAGCAGGGCAATTGGGCGGGACTCCCCGAATGAGCAGTTCTTC
-,TRBV7-2,-,TRBJ2-3,CASSSRRDTDTQYF,TGTGCCAGCAGCTCCCGACGGGACACAGATACGCAGTATTTT
-,TRBV4-1,TRBD2,TRBJ2-1,CASSHSGGSSYNEQFF,TGCGCCAGCAGTCACTCCGGCGGGAGCTCCTACAATGAGCAGTTCTTC
-,TRBV3-1,-,TRBJ2-1,CASRVRGGINEQFF,TGTGCCAGCAGGGTTCGGGGAGGTATAAATGAGCAGTTCTTC
-,TRBV28,-,TRBJ1-5,CASSHLYRPSNQPQHF,TGTGCCAGCAGTCACCTCTACAGGCCTAGCAATCAGCCCCAGCATTTT
-,TRBV3-1,TRBD1,TRBJ1-5,CASSQDRRAGGAGPQHF,TGTGCCAGCAGCCAAGATAGGCGGGCAGGGGGCGCGGGGCCCCAGCATTTT
-,TRBV18,-,TRBJ2-1,CASSLQETYNEQFF,TGTGCCAGCTCACTACAGGAGACCTACAATGAGCAGTTCTTC
-,TRBV6-5,-,TRBJ2-1,CASSYSESSSYNEQFF,TGTGCCAGCAGTTACTCGGAGTCAAGCTCCTACAATGAGCAGTTCTTC
few,TRBV12-3/TRBV12-4,-,TRBJ2-6,CASSLRSLNEGANVLTF,TGTGCCAGCAGTTTGAGGAGCTTGAATGAGGGGGCCAACGTCCTGACTTTC
-,TRBV28,-,TRBJ2-7,CASSPADNSYEQYF,TGTGCCAGCAGTCCCGCGGACAATTCCTACGAGCAGTACTTC
-,TRBV10-3,-,TRBJ2-3,CAISANQGADTQYF,TGTGCCATCAGTGCGAACCAAGGGGCGGATACGCAGTATTTT
many,TRBV29-1,-,TRBJ1-1,CSVATNTEAFF,TGCAGCGTCGCGACGAACACTGAAGCTTTCTTT
few,TRBV5-1,-,TRBJ2-1,CASSPRLVRPDEQFF,TGCGCCAGCAGCCCGAGACTAGTTCGGCCCGATGAGCAGTTCTTC
-,TRBV28,-,TRBJ2-7,CASSLGTQPFKEQYF,TGTGCCAGCAGTTTGGGGACACAGCCCTTTAAAGAGCAGTACTTC
-,TRBV6-2/TRBV6-3,-,TRBJ2-2,CASSYRGTELFF,TGTGCCAGCAGTTACAGGGGTACGGAGCTGTTTTTT
few,TRBV5-1,TRBD1,TRBJ1-1,CASSFTQTGTGATEAFF,TGCGCCAGCAGCTTTACCCAGACCGGGACAGGCGCCACTGAAGCTTTCTTT
once,TRBV4-1,-,TRBJ2-1,CASSRSSFQYEQFF,TGCGCCAGCAGCCGGAGTAGTTTCCAATATGAGCAGTTCTTC
few,TRBV5-1,TRBD1,TRBJ2-3,CASSQERQGANLDTQYF,TGCGCCAGCAGCCAGGAAAGACAGGGGGCAAATTTGGATACGCAGTATTTT
-,TRBV11-2,-,TRBJ2-4,CASSSRLAKNIQYF,TGTGCCAGCAGCTCCAGACTAGCCAAAAACATTCAGTACTTC
-,TRBV20-1,TRBD1,TRBJ1-5,CSVGRGPSTSNQPQHF,TGCAGTGTTGGGAGGGGGCCATCTACTAGCAATCAGCCCCAGCATTTT
-,TRBV5-1,TRBD1,TRBJ2-3,CASTDGQGSRTDTQYF,TGCGCCAGCACAGATGGACAGGGGAGCCGTACAGATACGCAGTATTTT
-,TRBV10-2,-,TRBJ1-5,CASSSQSYNQPQHF,TGCGCCAGCAGTTCGCAGAGTTACAATCAGCCCCAGCATTTT
-,TRBV3-1,TRBD1,TRBJ1-2,CASSQDQGGRYGYTF,TGTGCCAGCAGCCAAGATCAAGGGGGCCGGTATGGCTACACCTTC
few,TRBV20-1,-,TRBJ2-3,CSAPDSLTDTQYF,TGCAGTGCCCCGGACTCTCTCACAGATACGCAGTATTTT
-,TRBV10-1,-,TRBJ1-2,CASSEWVGDYGYTF,TGCGCCAGCAGTGAGTGGGTGGGGGACTATGGCTACACCTTC
-,TRBV9,TRBD2,TRBJ2-3,CASSRTPSGRGDTQYF,TGTGCCAGCAGCCGCACCCCTAGCGGGAGGGGAGATACGCAGTATTTT
-,TRBV27,-,TRBJ2-7,CASSWGPPREQYF,TGTGCCAGCAGTTGGGGTCCTCCTCGGGAGCAGTACTTC
-,TRBV18,TRBD1,TRBJ2-1,CASSPTRDRLSNEQFF,TGTGCCAGCTCACCCACCCGGGACAGGTTATCCAATGAGCAGTTCTTC
-,TRBV4-1,-,TRBJ1-1,CASSQEELSRMNTEAFF,TGCGCCAGCAGCCAAGAAGAGCTTAGCAGAATGAACACTGAAGCTTTCTTT
-,TRBV27,-,TRBJ1-2,CASMGVGLSSNYGYTF,TGTGCCAGCATGGGAGTCGGTCTATCAAGCAACTATGGCTACACCTTC
-,TRBV7-9,TRBD1,TRBJ1-5,CASSSGTGGYSNQPQHF,TGTGCCAGCAGTTCCGGGACAGGGGGTTATAGCAATCAGCCCCAGCATTTT
-,TRBV27,-,TRBJ2-2,CASSLSSLGELFF,TGTGCCAGCAGTTTATCCTCTCTCGGGGAGCTGTTTTTT
-,TRBV12-3/TRBV12-4,TRBD2,TRBJ2-4,CASSPQRGGRGGNIQYF,TGTGCCAGCAGTCCGCAGCGGGGGGGCCGGGGCGGAAACATTCAGTACTTC
-,TRBV2,-,TRBJ1-4,CASTWQEGEKLFF,TGCGCCAGCACATGGCAGGAGGGTGAAAAACTGTTTTTT
once,TRBV9,TRBD1,TRBJ2-2,CASGEGTDTGELFF,TGTGCCAGCGGGGAAGGGACAGACACCGGGGAGCTGTTTTTT
-,TRBV2,-,TRBJ1-1,CATCSEGDTEAFF,TGTGCCACCTGTTCCGAAGGGGACACTGAAGCTTTCTTT
-,TRBV11-3,TRBD1,TRBJ2-2,CASSFPGTGTGELFF,TGTGCCAGCAGCTTTCCCGGGACAGGGACCGGGGAGCTGTTTTTT
once,TRBV7-2,-,TRBJ2-3,CASSSGTPTQYF,TGTGCCAGCAGCTCCGGCACCCCTACGCAGTATTTT
few,TRBV16,-,TRBJ2-5,CASSQATAPQETQYF,TGTGCCAGCAGCCAAGCGACAGCACCCCAAGAGACCCAGTACTTC
-,TRBV6-2/TRBV6-3,-,TRBJ2-7,CASSATDTYEQYF,TGTGCCAGCAGCGCGACGGATACCTACGAGCAGTACTTC